The next 22 T cell receptor beta chains were all read from a single sample in a study of blood T cell repertoires in COVID-19. The table came from immunoSEQ multiplex PCR; TCRdb's copy has only in-frame clones and leaves some out. The table records approximately 200,000 clones, less than 90% of them present only once. Source material: PBMCs or T cells enriched from blood (not recorded which). These TCRs come from a woman aged 25 to 39 who had been exposed to COVID-19.

Concerning this clone: Other nucleotide sequences in the sample specify the same CDR3. J is TRBJ1-2 and V is TRBV27, with D uncertain. Germline V gene sequence: CDR1 MNHEY, CDR2 SMNVEV (reference sequence). This CDR3 is built from 13 residues. Trimming took 2 bases from V and 2 from J, leaving 6 bases between them. The CDR3 sequence: CASSLRENYGYTF. The CDR3 DNA reads as TGTGCCAGCAGTTTAAGGGAGAACTATGGCTACACCTTC.

The chain carries TRBV27 and TRBJ2-7; a possible D gene is TRBD1 (6 bases). The germline V gene encodes CDR1 MNHEY and CDR2 SMNVEV (reference sequence). The CDR3 is 13 residues long. V was shortened by 5 bases and J by 2 bases, with 10 bases between the two germline ends. CDR3 in amino acids: CASSPGTPYEQYF. CDR3 sequence (DNA): TGTGCCAGCAGTCCCGGGACACCCTACGAGCAGTACTTC.

This clone was observed once. V gene TRBV6-1 combines with J gene TRBJ2-3, with 9 positions matching TRBD1. Unmatched junction bases numbered 5, after V lost 2 bases and J lost 5 bases. This CDR3 is built from 15 residues. Per germline, CDR1 MNHNS and CDR2 SASEGT. The CDR3 DNA reads as TGTGCCAGCAGTGAACCCTGGACAGGGGAAGATACGCAGTATTTT. Its protein product is CASSEPWTGEDTQYF.

The chain carries TRBV27 and TRBJ1-2, with a possible D match to TRBD1 (6 bases). The germline CDR1 and CDR2 sequences are MNHEY and SMNVEV (reference sequence). V lost 6 bases and J 3 bases, leaving 11 bases between the germline ends. This CDR3 spans 13 amino acids. The CDR3 reads CASSPQGYYGYTF. DNA for the CDR3: TGTGCCAGCAGCCCACAGGGCTACTATGGCTACACCTTC.

The chain carries TRBV2 and TRBJ1-5; a possible D gene is TRBD1 (6 bases). Germline lookup yields CDR1 SNHLY and CDR2 FYNNEI. Trimming took off 1 base at V and 4 bases at J, with 11 bases between the two ends. There are 15 residues in the CDR3. CDR3 DNA: TGTGCCAGCAGTGAAGACGAACAGGGAAATCAGCCCCAGCATTTT. Its translation: CASSEDEQGNQPQHF. The full variable domain, its missing parts supplied by reference TRBV2 and TRBJ1-5, is EPEVTQTPSHQVTQMGQEVILRCVPISNHLYFYWYRQILGQKVEFLVSFYNNEISEKSEIFDDQFSVERPDGSNFTLKIRSTKLEDSAMYFCASSEDEQGNQPQHFGDGTRLSIL.

This chain connects TRBV7-2 to TRBJ1-1; D possibly corresponds to TRBD1 (6 bases). Germline CDR1 is SGHTA and CDR2 is FQGNSA. V dropped 5 bases and J dropped 0 bases, with 16 bases sitting between them. The CDR3 sequence is 16 residues long. The CDR3 DNA sequence: TGTGCCAGCAGCCGCCGGACAGCCCGCATGAACACTGAAGCTTTCTTT. Its protein is CASSRRTARMNTEAFF.

V and J are TRBV30 and TRBJ2-2, with a weak D call TRBD1 (6 bases). This CDR3 contains 16 residues. CDR1 is GTSNPN, CDR2 SVGIG, per germline (reference sequence). The germline V and J ends were trimmed by 3 bases and 5 bases, with 19 bases remaining between them. CDR3: CAWRNPGAPYTGELFF. CDR3 DNA sequence: TGTGCCTGGAGGAACCCAGGGGCTCCGTATACCGGGGAGCTGTTTTTT.

The chain is built from TRBV3-1 (or the pseudogene TRBV3-2) and TRBJ1-2; 8 bases agree with TRBD1. V lost 3 bases, J lost 7 bases, and 10 bases stayed unmatched. Germline V gives CDR1 LGHDT, CDR2 YNNKEL (reference sequence). The CDR3 totals 15 residues. The CDR3: CASSQAGGWFAGYTF. The CDR3 coding sequence is TGTGCCAGCAGCCAGGCAGGGGGCTGGTTTGCTGGCTACACCTTC.

With respect to this clone: At one end, the junction sequence differs from germline, possibly due to a read error. The chain combines TRBV6-5 with TRBJ2-2; TRBD1 matches 8 bases. The CDR3 extends over 16 amino acids. Germline CDR1 is MNHEY and CDR2 is SVGAGI. The DNA of the CDR3 is TGTGCCAGCAGTAACTCCGGACAGGGTCATACCGGGGAGCTGTTTTTT. It codes for CASSNSGQGHTGELFF.

The rearrangement joins TRBV3-1 (or the pseudogene TRBV3-2) to TRBJ1-1; possibly TRBD1 for D (6 bases). The V gene lost 0 bases and the J gene lost 4 bases, with 12 bases spanning the gap. This CDR3 has 15 residues. The germline gives CDR1 LGHDT, CDR2 YNNKEL (reference sequence). The CDR3 reads CASSQEIQGGTEAFF. DNA for the CDR3: TGTGCCAGCAGCCAAGAGATACAGGGCGGCACTGAAGCTTTCTTT.

The chain links TRBV14 to TRBJ1-2, with 9 bases aligning to TRBD1. With V trimmed by 5 bases and J by 6 bases, 4 bases remained unmatched. The CDR3 has 13 residues. Germline CDR1 reads SGHDN; CDR2 reads FVKESK. CDR3 nucleotide sequence: TGTGCCAGCAGCTTACAGGGGGCCCATGGCTACACCTTC. Protein sequence: CASSLQGAHGYTF. The entire variable domain, with the rest obtained from reference TRBV14 and TRBJ1-2, is as follows: EAGVTQFPSHSVIEKGQTVTLRCDPISGHDNLYWYRRVMGKEIKFLLHFVKESKQDESGMPNNRFLAERTGGTYSTLKVQPAELEDSGVYFCASSLQGAHGYTFGSGTRLTVV.

This chain uses TRBV5-1 with TRBJ2-3; 13 nucleotides align to TRBD2. The V segment lost 4 bases and the J segment 2 bases; nucleotides outside the gene matches: 13. CDR3 length: 19 residues. The germline CDR1 and CDR2 sequences are SGHRS and YFSETQ. The CDR3 region has the DNA TGCGCCAGCAGCCCCAACCGACGACTAGCGGGGGGAAACACAGATACGCAGTATTTT. Amino acid sequence: CASSPNRRLAGGNTDTQYF.

This clone was seen only once. The rearrangement uses TRBV6-5 and TRBJ1-1; D call uncertain. Trimming left V 6 bases short and J 2 bases short, with 7 bases between. Germline CDR1 is MNHEY and CDR2 is SVGAGI. The CDR3 sequence is 12 residues long. The DNA of the CDR3 is TGTGCCAGCAGACACAGAAACACTGAAGCTTTCTTT. Translated: CASRHRNTEAFF.

This clone was seen once. The V gene is TRBV2, the J gene TRBJ1-1; 8 bases are a match to TRBD1. Germline CDR1 is SNHLY and CDR2 is FYNNEI. The trim removed 3 bases at V and 6 bases at J, leaving 9 bases unmatched. The CDR3 totals 15 residues. CDR3 sequence (DNA): TGTGCCAGCAGTGAGGGTGGGGGGACAGGAGCTGAAGCTTTCTTT. Translated: CASSEGGGTGAEAFF.

The chain has TRBV6-5 and TRBJ2-7; TRBD2 agrees at 8 bases. Germline loops: CDR1 MNHEY, CDR2 SVGAGI. CDR3 length equals 13 residues. J gave up 7 bases and V 10 bases, and 12 bases lay outside the gene matches. The CDR3 region is CATSAGARLEQYF. Written as DNA, the CDR3 is TGTGCCACCTCAGCGGGGGCCCGCTTAGAGCAGTACTTC.

This clone was found a few times. The J gene is TRBJ2-1, the V gene TRBV7-6; tentatively, D is TRBD2 (6 bases). The CDR3 runs 15 residues. The V and J ends lost 5 bases and 9 bases respectively, with 20 bases between them. In germline, CDR1 is SGHVS, CDR2 FNYEAQ. Written as DNA, the CDR3 is TGTGCCAGCAGCCCGGCCCTTTCTAGCGAGGGTGAGCAGTTCTTC. It specifies CASSPALSSEGEQFF.

The V call is TRBV5-5, the J call TRBJ2-1; 11 positions match TRBD2. Looked up from germline, CDR1 is SGHKS and CDR2 is YYEKEE (reference sequence). After removal of 2 bases from V and 4 bases from J, the junction contained 2 bases not matched to a gene. The CDR3 has 15 amino acids. The DNA for the CDR3 is TGTGCCAGCAGCTTTAGCGGGGGGGCATACAATGAGCAGTTCTTC. Encoded protein: CASSFSGGAYNEQFF.

CDR3 protein: CSVTTGGNQPQHF. CDR3 DNA: TGCAGCGTCACGACAGGGGGCAATCAGCCCCAGCATTTT. The chain is built from TRBV29-1 and TRBJ1-5; 8 nucleotides match TRBD1. The germline V gene encodes CDR1 SQVTM and CDR2 ANQGSEA. The CDR3 has 13 residues. Trimming at V came to 6 bases and at J to 2 bases, leaving 3 bases not matched to a gene.

This sequence joins TRBV6-5 and TRBJ1-1; 7 positions match TRBD1. Germline loops: CDR1 MNHEY, CDR2 SVGAGI. Trimming cost V 8 bases and J 7 bases; bases outside gene matches: 4. CDR3 length: 11 amino acids. CDR3 amino acids: CASDRESEAFF. Here the CDR3 DNA reads TGTGCCAGCGACAGGGAGAGTGAAGCTTTCTTT.

In the case of this clone: This same CDR3 is encoded by further DNA sequences in the sample. CDR3 residues: CASSHRDTLYGYTF. The CDR3 nucleotides read TGTGCCAGCAGCCATCGGGACACTCTCTATGGCTACACCTTC. The chain uses TRBV14 and TRBJ1-2; possibly TRBD1 for D (6 bases). Germline CDR1 and CDR2: SGHDN and FVKESK. The V and J ends lost 3 bases and 4 bases respectively, with 12 bases between them. CDR3 length: 14 amino acids. Full variable domain (missing parts from reference TRBV14 and TRBJ1-2): EAGVTQFPSHSVIEKGQTVTLRCDPISGHDNLYWYRRVMGKEIKFLLHFVKESKQDESGMPNNRFLAERTGGTYSTLKVQPAELEDSGVYFCASSHRDTLYGYTFGSGTRLTVV.

The chain employs TRBV9 and TRBJ1-2; perhaps TRBD1 as D (6 bases). The ends were cut back, 0 bases at V and 1 base at J, with 10 bases in the middle. In germline, CDR1 is SGDLS, CDR2 YYNGEE. CDR3 length: 15 residues. CDR3 DNA sequence: TGTGCCAGCAGCGTAGGAGGGGGATTTAACTATGGCTACACCTTC. It is translated as CASSVGGGFNYGYTF.

The genes are TRBV4-2 and TRBJ2-3; 8 bases line up with TRBD2. With 3 bases clipped from V and 2 bases from J, the junction kept 13 bases outside the gene matches. The CDR3 runs 18 residues. The germline CDR1 and CDR2 sequences are LGHNA and YNFKEQ. The CDR3 region is CASSHGSGLASYTDTQYF. The DNA of the CDR3 is TGTGCCAGCAGCCACGGCTCCGGACTAGCCTCTTACACAGATACGCAGTATTTT.